This T cell receptor (beta chain) was sequenced during a study of PD-1 blockade in classical Hodgkin lymphoma. Brentuximab vedotin exposure varied, and every patient relapsed after autologous stem cell transplantation. Losses at the gene ends were 5 bases for V and 2 bases for J; bases not matched to a gene: 6. Germline V lookup: CDR1 SGHRS, CDR2 YFSETQ. The CDR3 consists of 14 residues. Sequenced by immunoSEQ multiplex PCR; TCRdb stores in-frame clones only, minus some. The data hold roughly 92,000 clones, with roughly 90% observed a single time. About this clone: Its antigen remains unidentified.

The study, taken as a whole, reports: Patients who began taking nivolumab under 1 year after ASCT were left out. Differences between repertoires have undefined causes, possibly disease activity or prior therapy.

The receptor was derived from a human donor with classical Hodgkin lymphoma. The sample in question was peripheral blood mononuclear cells (PBMCs), obtained at baseline. The rearrangement uses TRBV5-1 and TRBJ1-1, with 7 bases identical to TRBD1. In DNA, the CDR3 is TGCGCCAGCAGGCCCGGGACAGATAACACTGAAGCTTTCTTT. Encoded protein: CASRPGTDNTEAFF. Filled out from reference TRBV5-1 and TRBJ1-1, the complete variable domain reads KAGVTQTPRYLIKTRGQQVTLSCSPISGHRSVSWYQQTPGQGLQFLFEYFSETQRNKGNFPGRFSGRQFSNSRSEMNVSTLELGDSALYLCASRPGTDNTEAFFGQGTRLTVV.